Following are 10 T cell receptor beta chains from one sample sequenced in a study of control samples from healthy donors and cancer patients. The assay was immunoSEQ multiplex PCR, and TCRdb's table has in-frame clones only and misses some. The repertoire holds about 150,000 clones, with around 95% as singletons. What was sequenced was blood. These receptors were obtained from a man in his forties or fifties in good health.

The genes are TRBV7-2 and TRBJ2-7; 11 bases are a match to TRBD1. The CDR3 runs 14 residues. CDR1 is SGHTA, CDR2 FQGNSA, per germline. J was trimmed by 5 bases and V by 5 bases; bases with no gene match: 5. In DNA form, the CDR3 reads TGTGCCAGCAGCGCCCGGACAGGGGGCCACGAGCAGTACTTC. Translated, it gives CASSARTGGHEQYF.

The J gene is TRBJ1-2, the V gene TRBV5-4; D is unresolved. Germline V lookup: CDR1 SGHNT, CDR2 YYREEE (reference sequence). The CDR3 is 15 amino acids. V gave up 4 bases and J gave up 1 base, with 14 bases separating them. As DNA, the CDR3 is TGTGCCAGCAGCCCGGTGGGTTGGGTTAACTATGGCTACACCTTC. Translation: CASSPVGWVNYGYTF.

The chain recombines TRBV3-1 (or the pseudogene TRBV3-2) with TRBJ1-1; 8 positions agree with TRBD1. In germline, CDR1 is LGHDT, CDR2 YNNKEL (reference sequence). The CDR3 has 16 residues. The trim removed 4 bases at V and 6 bases at J, leaving 13 bases unmatched. The CDR3 loop reads CASSPIKYPGGSEAFF. CDR3 nucleotide sequence: TGTGCCAGCAGCCCAATCAAGTACCCAGGGGGCTCTGAAGCTTTCTTT.

V usage is TRBV27 and J usage is TRBJ2-1; D is perhaps TRBD1 (6 bases). V dropped 4 bases and J dropped 6 bases, with 13 bases sitting between them. The CDR3 is 14 amino acids. CDR1 and CDR2 from the germline V gene are MNHEY and SMNVEV (reference sequence). The DNA of the CDR3 is TGTGCCAGCAGTTACAGGGTGAAGGTCAATGAGCAGTTCTTC. Protein product: CASSYRVKVNEQFF.

The chain recombines TRBV5-8 with TRBJ2-2, with D tentatively TRBD1 (5 bases). Trimming removed 2 bases from V and 1 base from J, with 9 bases in between. Germline CDR1 is SGHTS and CDR2 is YDEGEE. This CDR3 contains 15 residues. In DNA, the CDR3 is TGTGCCAGCAGCTTTGGCAGGGTGAACACCGGGGAGCTGTTTTTT. This sequence encodes CASSFGRVNTGELFF.

V usage is TRBV14 and J usage is TRBJ2-7; D may match TRBD1 or TRBD2 (5 bases each). Trimming removed 1 base from V and 6 bases from J, with 13 bases in between. Germline CDR1 and CDR2: SGHDN and FVKESK. CDR3 length equals 14 residues. This CDR3 reads CASSQGGGHFEQYF. The CDR3 DNA follows: TGTGCCAGCAGCCAAGGAGGAGGACACTTCGAGCAGTACTTC. The variable domain in full, completed from reference TRBV14 and TRBJ2-7, reads EAGVTQFPSHSVIEKGQTVTLRCDPISGHDNLYWYRRVMGKEIKFLLHFVKESKQDESGMPNNRFLAERTGGTYSTLKVQPAELEDSGVYFCASSQGGGHFEQYFGPGTRLTVT.

The chain recombines TRBV5-1 with TRBJ1-2; no definite D call. Trimming stripped 3 bases from V and 8 bases from J, with 11 bases between. From germline, CDR1 is SGHRS and CDR2 YFSETQ. The CDR3 is 12 residues long. CDR3 sequence reads: CASSSTGDGYTF. For the CDR3, the DNA is TGCGCCAGCAGCTCAACGGGCGACGGCTACACCTTC.

The V call is TRBV20-1, the J call TRBJ1-1; 7 bases are shared with TRBD1. Germline V gene sequence: CDR1 DFQATT, CDR2 SNEGSKA (reference sequence). CDR3 length equals 11 residues. V was clipped by 3 bases and J by 10 bases; unmatched bases: 5. The CDR3 spells CSARTNRGAFF. CDR3 bases: TGCAGTGCTAGGACCAACAGGGGAGCTTTCTTT.

This clone has a single count. This rearrangement joins TRBV25-1 to TRBJ2-7, with D unclear. Germline V gene sequence: CDR1 MGHDK, CDR2 SYGVNS. Deletions cut 2 bases from V and 4 bases from J, with 3 bases between. This CDR3 contains 11 residues. The CDR3 reads CASSEGYEQYF. CDR3 sequence (DNA): TGTGCCAGCAGTGAAGGATACGAGCAGTACTTC.

CDR3 sequence (DNA): TGCGCCAGCAGCCCTGGGGGCGACCAAGAGACCCAGTACTTC. It specifies CASSPGGDQETQYF. The genes are TRBV5-1 and TRBJ2-5, with a possible D match to TRBD1 (6 bases). Between the trimmed V and J ends, which lost 4 bases and 0 bases, there was a span of 10 bases. Germline lookup yields CDR1 SGHRS and CDR2 YFSETQ. This CDR3 spans 14 amino acids.